Described below is a single T cell receptor beta chain sequence and its context. These data come from a study of T-cell reconstitution after alpha-beta-depleted transplantation in children. Unique molecular identifiers were used to barcode this TCRbeta library. One entry per CDR3 protein, called by TCRdb with MiXCR from the PCR reads. The top ten clones hold about 0.79% of a sample with 700,000 or so distinct CDR3 sequences, around 13% of them seen once. CDR1 is MDHEN and CDR2 is SYDVKM in the germline V gene. The CDR3 has 16 amino acids. V was pared by 10 bases and J by 2 bases, with 9 bases of the junction left unmatched.

This chain joins TRBV28 and TRBJ2-1, with 12 positions matching TRBD1. The source is a girl between 2 and 10 years old with congenital amegakaryocytic thrombocytopenia, due to receive a stem cell transplant. The source was PBMCs, collected before TCRalphabeta/CD19-depleted stem cell transplant. CDR3 nucleotide sequence: TGTGCCACCAAGTGGGACAGGGGGCCCACCTACAATGAGCAGTTCTTC. Its translation is CATKWDRGPTYNEQFF.